These 8 T cell receptor beta chains were sequenced from one sample in a study of radiotherapy plus CTLA-4 blockade in lung cancer. Here immunoSEQ multiplex PCR was the method, and the copy in TCRdb shows in-frame clones only, minus some. The sample contains 95,000 to 150,000 clones, around 89% of which appear only once. The sample in question was peripheral blood, obtained from a patient treated with radiotherapy plus ipilimumab. The receptors were sampled from a human donor with non-small cell lung cancer that progressed on radiotherapy plus ipilimumab.

V and J are TRBV5-8 and TRBJ1-5; D is perhaps TRBD1 (5 bases). This CDR3 comprises 14 residues. CDR1 SGHTS and CDR2 YDEGEE come from the germline V gene. Trimming removed 0 bases at V and 3 bases at J, with 7 bases between. The CDR3 DNA sequence: TGTGCCAGCAGCTTGGGACAGATCAATCAGCCCCAGCATTTT. This encodes CASSLGQINQPQHF.

V and J are TRBV4-1 and TRBJ2-7; TRBD1 agrees at 7 bases. Trimming took 0 bases from V and 2 from J; bases not matched to a gene: 10. Germline CDR1 MGHRA, CDR2 YSYEKL. The CDR3 is made up of 17 amino acids. This CDR3 reads CASSQDLFSGQTYEQYF. DNA of the CDR3: TGCGCCAGCAGCCAAGATTTATTTTCGGGACAGACCTACGAGCAGTACTTC.

The J gene is TRBJ2-7, the V gene TRBV5-1, with 9 bases aligning to TRBD1. Per germline, CDR1 SGHRS and CDR2 YFSETQ. This CDR3 comprises 18 residues. The J segment lost 7 bases and the V segment lost 5 bases, leaving 22 bases of the junction unmatched. CDR3 DNA: TGCGCCAGCAGTCCTGATGGACAGGGGTTTTCCTTATCGGGGGAGCAGTACTTC. This translates into CASSPDGQGFSLSGEQYF.

This clone was detected only once. The genes are TRBV5-1 and TRBJ1-1; 9 bases are a match to TRBD1. Germline CDR1 and CDR2: SGHRS and YFSETQ. The CDR3 spans 16 residues. Trimming cost V 3 bases and J 2 bases; bases outside gene matches: 8. CDR3 sequence: CASSWGTGTLNTEAFF. For the CDR3, the DNA is TGCGCCAGCAGCTGGGGGACAGGGACCTTAAACACTGAAGCTTTCTTT. The full variable domain, completed using reference TRBV5-1 and TRBJ1-1, is KAGVTQTPRYLIKTRGQQVTLSCSPISGHRSVSWYQQTPGQGLQFLFEYFSETQRNKGNFPGRFSGRQFSNSRSEMNVSTLELGDSALYLCASSWGTGTLNTEAFFGQGTRLTVV.

The chain has TRBV5-1 and TRBJ1-1; no firm D call. From germline, CDR1 is SGHRS and CDR2 YFSETQ. Trimming removed 0 bases from V and 1 base from J, with 7 bases in between. The CDR3 sequence is 14 residues long. The CDR3 protein is CASSLGGGNTEAFF. The DNA for the CDR3 is TGCGCCAGCAGCTTGGGGGGAGGGAACACTGAAGCTTTCTTT. Full variable domain (outside the CDR3, taken from reference TRBV5-1 and TRBJ1-1): KAGVTQTPRYLIKTRGQQVTLSCSPISGHRSVSWYQQTPGQGLQFLFEYFSETQRNKGNFPGRFSGRQFSNSRSEMNVSTLELGDSALYLCASSLGGGNTEAFFGQGTRLTVV.

A single count supports this clone. The chain has TRBV5-1 and TRBJ2-1; D possibly corresponds to TRBD1 (5 bases). The V end lost 2 bases, the J end lost 0 bases, and 12 bases lay between the germline ends. The CDR3 has 16 amino acids. Germline CDR1 and CDR2: SGHRS and YFSETQ. The CDR3 DNA reads as TGCGCCAGCAGCTTAAGACAGTCTAGCTCCTACAATGAGCAGTTCTTC. Its protein product is CASSLRQSSSYNEQFF.

This clone was found once. The gene calls are TRBV4-2 and TRBJ2-7; 9 bases line up with TRBD1. Germline V gene sequence: CDR1 LGHNA, CDR2 YNFKEQ. V dropped 0 bases and J dropped 7; count of bases not matched to a gene: 10. The CDR3 is made up of 16 amino acids. In DNA, the CDR3 is TGTGCCAGCAGCCAAGAGGGACAGGGAATCTTCCAGGAGCAGTACTTC. Amino acids: CASSQEGQGIFQEQYF.

J is TRBJ2-7 and V is TRBV5-1; 9 nucleotides agree with TRBD1. Germline V gene data show CDR1 as SGHRS and CDR2 as YFSETQ. This CDR3 has 16 amino acids. The V gene end was trimmed by 1 base and the J gene end by 3 bases; junction bases not matched to a gene: 8. In nucleotides, the CDR3 is TGCGCCAGCAGCTTGACGGCCGGGACAGGGAACTACGAGCAGTACTTC. Amino acids: CASSLTAGTGNYEQYF. Supplemented by reference TRBV5-1 and TRBJ2-7, the full variable domain reads KAGVTQTPRYLIKTRGQQVTLSCSPISGHRSVSWYQQTPGQGLQFLFEYFSETQRNKGNFPGRFSGRQFSNSRSEMNVSTLELGDSALYLCASSLTAGTGNYEQYFGPGTRLTVT.